Described below is a single TCR beta chain sequence and its context. Its antigen remains unknown. This record belongs to a study of blood T cells in healthy people across ages. Per the germline V gene, CDR1 is SGHVS and CDR2 is FNYEAQ. V lost 5 bases, J lost 5 bases, and 12 bases lay in between. The CDR3 is made up of 13 amino acids. Every sample had a minimum of 7 million PBMCs isolated. The authors extracted at least 6 micrograms of total RNA per sample. Through a sample-barcoded 5' primer and a J-beta primer mix, a second PCR was run for about 6 to 12 cycles. Through a template-switch adaptor with 12 random nucleotides, each cDNA molecule received a tag. TCRdb re-called the 5' RACE reads through MiXCR, storing one row per CDR3 protein. This table has hundreds of thousands of distinct CDR3 sequences, around a fifth appearing once. Regarding the study as a whole: Unsorted PBMC input precluded a conclusive naive versus antigen-experienced comparison.

The V call is TRBV7-6, the J call TRBJ1-2; D call uncertain. The receptor's source is a man in his 70s in good health. The sequenced sample consisted of blood. Here the CDR3 reads CASSGVEAYGYTF. CDR3 nucleotide sequence: TGTGCCAGCAGCGGAGTGGAGGCGTATGGCTACACCTTC.